The rows below give T cell receptor beta chains drawn from one sample of a study of shared clonotypes between healthy human individuals. Sequencing was performed with immunoSEQ multiplex PCR; in TCRdb, only in-frame clones are kept and a portion is missing. The sample has roughly 2,000,000 clones, around 93% seen once. Sequenced input: naive CD8+ T cells from PBMCs. All receptors come from a man younger than 35 in good health. Some clones in this sample may be carry-over from other donors' samples. The CDR3 runs from the conserved cysteine through the conserved F or W. The D gene is left open where the match is weak. Some rows have no size entry. The others give once, few or many, or a class for an expanded clone.

D gene: .
V gene: TRBV19
clone size: .
J gene: TRBJ2-1
CDR3 DNA: TGTGCCAGTAGTATGGCGGGCCTCACCTACAATGAGCAGTTCTTC
CDR3 protein: CASSMAGLTYNEQFF

D gene: .
V gene: TRBV9
clone size: .
J gene: TRBJ2-1
CDR3 DNA: TGTGCCAGCAGCGCCCCCTTTGCGAGAAATGAGCAGTTCTTC
CDR3 protein: CASSAPFARNEQFF

D gene: .
V gene: TRBV9
clone size: once
J gene: TRBJ2-1
CDR3 DNA: TGTGCCAGCAGCGCCGGGACCGCCGCCGATGAGCAGTTCTTC
CDR3 protein: CASSAGTAADEQFF

D gene: TRBD2
V gene: TRBV9
clone size: .
J gene: TRBJ2-1
CDR3 DNA: TGTGCCAGCAGCGTACGAGCGGGAGGGATTTACAATGAGCAGTTCTTC
CDR3 protein: CASSVRAGGIYNEQFF

D gene: .
V gene: TRBV28
clone size: .
J gene: TRBJ1-1
CDR3 DNA: TGTGCCAGCAGCCTAAGCCCGGGAGATGGGGCTTTCTTT
CDR3 protein: CASSLSPGDGAFF

D gene: .
V gene: TRBV2
clone size: .
J gene: TRBJ1-2
CDR3 DNA: TGTGCCAGCAGTGACGGTAACTATGGCTACACCTTC
CDR3 protein: CASSDGNYGYTF

D gene: TRBD2
V gene: TRBV11-2
clone size: .
J gene: TRBJ2-7
CDR3 DNA: TGTGCCAGCAGCCTAGAGGGCGGGAGCTACGAGCAGTACTTC
CDR3 protein: CASSLEGGSYEQYF

D gene: .
V gene: TRBV7-9
clone size: once
J gene: TRBJ2-7
CDR3 DNA: TGTGCCAGCAGCCCACCGGGACAAGTCTACGAGCAGTACTTC
CDR3 protein: CASSPPGQVYEQYF

D gene: .
V gene: TRBV13
clone size: .
J gene: TRBJ2-7
CDR3 DNA: TGTGCCAGCAGCCGGGGAAGGAGCTCCTACGAGCAGTACTTC
CDR3 protein: CASSRGRSSYEQYF

D gene: .
V gene: TRBV27
clone size: .
J gene: TRBJ2-1
CDR3 DNA: TGTGCCAGCATTCCTCGGGACTCCCTACGACCTTATGGAGGTTACGGTGAGCAGTTCTTC
CDR3 protein: CASIPRDSLRPYGGYGEQFF

D gene: .
V gene: TRBV11-3
clone size: .
J gene: TRBJ1-2
CDR3 DNA: TGTGCCAGCAGCTTAGACAGGTCGGGCTATGGCTACACCTTC
CDR3 protein: CASSLDRSGYGYTF

D gene: .
V gene: TRBV10-3
clone size: .
J gene: TRBJ2-1
CDR3 DNA: TGTGCCATCAGTGATCCCGTATCGGGGCTCTCCTACAATGAGCAGTTCTTC
CDR3 protein: CAISDPVSGLSYNEQFF

D gene: TRBD1
V gene: TRBV6-1
clone size: once
J gene: TRBJ1-1
CDR3 DNA: TGTGCCATACAGTTGTTGGCCGGGACAGACACTGAAGCTTTCTTT
CDR3 protein: CAIQLLAGTDTEAFF

D gene: .
V gene: TRBV28
clone size: .
J gene: TRBJ2-7
CDR3 DNA: TGTGCCAGCAGTCCCCCCCGAGGGCGCGGGGCCGAGCAGTACTTC
CDR3 protein: CASSPPRGRGAEQYF

D gene: .
V gene: TRBV19
clone size: .
J gene: TRBJ2-1
CDR3 DNA: TGTGCCAGTAGTATAGGTAGACACCGAACCTACAATGAGCAGTTCTTC
CDR3 protein: CASSIGRHRTYNEQFF

D gene: TRBD1
V gene: TRBV27
clone size: .
J gene: TRBJ1-2
CDR3 DNA: TGTGCCAGCAGTTTAAAACCGGGACAGGGACATGGCTACACCTTC
CDR3 protein: CASSLKPGQGHGYTF

D gene: .
V gene: TRBV6-5
clone size: .
J gene: TRBJ2-5
CDR3 DNA: TGTGCCAGCAGTAGTCGGGATGATTGGAGGGAGACCCAGTACTTC
CDR3 protein: CASSSRDDWRETQYF

D gene: TRBD2
V gene: TRBV7-9
clone size: .
J gene: TRBJ2-1
CDR3 DNA: TGTGCCAGCAGCTTTCCCGACAGCGGGAGGGGGCCCTACAATGAGCAGTTCTTC
CDR3 protein: CASSFPDSGRGPYNEQFF

D gene: .
V gene: TRBV27
clone size: .
J gene: TRBJ2-7
CDR3 DNA: TGTGCCAGCAGTTTATGGGGCCGGATGGTGCAGCCCGGGGACGAGCAGTACTTC
CDR3 protein: CASSLWGRMVQPGDEQYF

D gene: .
V gene: TRBV5-5
clone size: .
J gene: TRBJ2-6
CDR3 DNA: TGTGCCAGCAGCCTTGGAGATTCTGGGGCCAACGTCCTGACTTTC
CDR3 protein: CASSLGDSGANVLTF

D gene: .
V gene: TRBV10-2
clone size: .
J gene: TRBJ2-7
CDR3 DNA: TGCGCCAGCAGTGCTGGGGATACCTACGAGCAGTACTTC
CDR3 protein: CASSAGDTYEQYF

D gene: TRBD2
V gene: TRBV15
clone size: .
J gene: TRBJ2-1
CDR3 DNA: TGTGCCACCAGCAGAGATTCGAGCGGGGTGCCCAATGAGCAGTTCTTC
CDR3 protein: CATSRDSSGVPNEQFF

D gene: TRBD2
V gene: TRBV28
clone size: .
J gene: TRBJ2-7
CDR3 DNA: TGTGCCACCGCCGTTGGGACTAGCAGATACGAGCAGTACTTC
CDR3 protein: CATAVGTSRYEQYF

D gene: .
V gene: TRBV28
clone size: .
J gene: TRBJ2-7
CDR3 DNA: TGTGCCAGCAGTTTGGGGCTAGCGATCTACGAGCAGTACTTC
CDR3 protein: CASSLGLAIYEQYF

D gene: .
V gene: TRBV9
clone size: .
J gene: TRBJ2-3
CDR3 DNA: TGTGCCAGCAGCGTGGGAAGCACAGATACGCAGTATTTT
CDR3 protein: CASSVGSTDTQYF

D gene: TRBD1
V gene: TRBV4-1
clone size: .
J gene: TRBJ1-2
CDR3 DNA: TGCGCCAGCAGCCAATGGACAGGGGTGGACGATGGCTACACCTTC
CDR3 protein: CASSQWTGVDDGYTF

D gene: TRBD2
V gene: TRBV5-1
clone size: .
J gene: TRBJ2-7
CDR3 DNA: TGCGCCAGCAGCTTGGAGGGACTAGCCTACGAGCAGTACTTC
CDR3 protein: CASSLEGLAYEQYF

D gene: .
V gene: TRBV4-1
clone size: few
J gene: TRBJ1-5
CDR3 DNA: TGCGCCAGCAGCCAAGATAGAGGGGGAGGGCCCCAGCATTTT
CDR3 protein: CASSQDRGGGPQHF

D gene: TRBD2
V gene: TRBV2
clone size: .
J gene: TRBJ2-3
CDR3 DNA: TGTGCCAGCTCAGGACTAGCGGGAGTCTCAGATACGCAGTATTTT
CDR3 protein: CASSGLAGVSDTQYF

D gene: TRBD2
V gene: TRBV15
clone size: .
J gene: TRBJ2-2
CDR3 DNA: TGTGCCACCAGCTACACCCTAGCGACTAGCGGGTTCGGGGAGCTGTTTTTT
CDR3 protein: CATSYTLATSGFGELFF

D gene: .
V gene: TRBV9
clone size: .
J gene: TRBJ1-1
CDR3 DNA: TGTGCCAGCAGCGTGGAGGGGGTGATGACTGAAGCTTTCTTT
CDR3 protein: CASSVEGVMTEAFF

D gene: .
V gene: TRBV7-3
clone size: .
J gene: TRBJ2-6
CDR3 DNA: TGTGCCAGCAGCTTGGATCCAGGCAACTCTGGGGCCAACGTCCTGACTTTC
CDR3 protein: CASSLDPGNSGANVLTF

D gene: .
V gene: TRBV4-1
clone size: .
J gene: TRBJ1-5
CDR3 DNA: TGCGCCAGCAGCCAAGTGGCAGGGCACAATCAGCCCCAGCATTTT
CDR3 protein: CASSQVAGHNQPQHF

D gene: .
V gene: TRBV5-1
clone size: .
J gene: TRBJ1-1
CDR3 DNA: TGCGCCAGCAGCTTGAGGGCGGGGAACACTGAAGCTTTCTTT
CDR3 protein: CASSLRAGNTEAFF

D gene: TRBD1
V gene: TRBV6-1
clone size: .
J gene: TRBJ2-7
CDR3 DNA: TGTGCCAGCAGTGAAGCGAACAGGGGGCGCAGGGAGCAGTACTTC
CDR3 protein: CASSEANRGRREQYF

D gene: .
V gene: TRBV5-1
clone size: .
J gene: TRBJ1-1
CDR3 DNA: TGCGCCAGCAGCTTGGGATGGGGGCGGATAGGTGAAGCTTTCTTT
CDR3 protein: CASSLGWGRIGEAFF

D gene: .
V gene: TRBV11-2
clone size: once
J gene: TRBJ2-7
CDR3 DNA: TGTGCCAGCAGCTGGGCCTGGACGACAGACCGGATTTTAGAGCAGTACTTC
CDR3 protein: CASSWAWTTDRILEQYF

D gene: TRBD1
V gene: TRBV10-3
clone size: .
J gene: TRBJ1-2
CDR3 DNA: TGTGCCATCAGTGAGTCGGTGAGGGACAGGAGAGGCTACACCTTC
CDR3 protein: CAISESVRDRRGYTF

D gene: TRBD2
V gene: TRBV28
clone size: .
J gene: TRBJ2-3
CDR3 DNA: TGTGCCAGCAGTTTGGGGGGACTAGCGGGAACCACAGATACGCAGTATTTT
CDR3 protein: CASSLGGLAGTTDTQYF

D gene: .
V gene: TRBV7-9
clone size: .
J gene: TRBJ2-7
CDR3 DNA: TGTGCCAGCAGCTTAGCTTTAGTCTACGAGCAGTACTTC
CDR3 protein: CASSLALVYEQYF

D gene: .
V gene: TRBV28
clone size: .
J gene: TRBJ2-7
CDR3 DNA: TGTGCCAGCAGGGAACCGTCCTACGAGCAGTACTTC
CDR3 protein: CASREPSYEQYF

D gene: TRBD1
V gene: TRBV6-5
clone size: .
J gene: TRBJ1-2
CDR3 DNA: TGTGCCAGCAGGACAGGGACAGGGGATGCCTATGGCTACACCTTC
CDR3 protein: CASRTGTGDAYGYTF

D gene: .
V gene: TRBV4-3
clone size: .
J gene: TRBJ2-1
CDR3 DNA: TGCGCCAGCAGCCAAGGGCCCGACAGGTTTGTACATGAGCAGTTCTTC
CDR3 protein: CASSQGPDRFVHEQFF

D gene: .
V gene: TRBV6-1
clone size: .
J gene: TRBJ1-1
CDR3 DNA: TGTGCCACTACTCCAGCTTATGGGGGGAACACTGAAGCTTTCTTT
CDR3 protein: CATTPAYGGNTEAFF

D gene: .
V gene: TRBV11-2
clone size: .
J gene: TRBJ2-7
CDR3 DNA: TGTGCCAGCAGCTCCGGACTGGGATCTTACGAGCAGTACTTC
CDR3 protein: CASSSGLGSYEQYF

D gene: .
V gene: TRBV13
clone size: .
J gene: TRBJ2-2
CDR3 DNA: TGTGCCAGCAGCTTGGATGAAGGGAACACCGGGGAGCTGTTTTTT
CDR3 protein: CASSLDEGNTGELFF

D gene: .
V gene: TRBV11-2
clone size: .
J gene: TRBJ1-4
CDR3 DNA: TGTGCCAGCAGCTTAATTATCATGGGGAACAGCGAAAAACTGTTTTTT
CDR3 protein: CASSLIIMGNSEKLFF